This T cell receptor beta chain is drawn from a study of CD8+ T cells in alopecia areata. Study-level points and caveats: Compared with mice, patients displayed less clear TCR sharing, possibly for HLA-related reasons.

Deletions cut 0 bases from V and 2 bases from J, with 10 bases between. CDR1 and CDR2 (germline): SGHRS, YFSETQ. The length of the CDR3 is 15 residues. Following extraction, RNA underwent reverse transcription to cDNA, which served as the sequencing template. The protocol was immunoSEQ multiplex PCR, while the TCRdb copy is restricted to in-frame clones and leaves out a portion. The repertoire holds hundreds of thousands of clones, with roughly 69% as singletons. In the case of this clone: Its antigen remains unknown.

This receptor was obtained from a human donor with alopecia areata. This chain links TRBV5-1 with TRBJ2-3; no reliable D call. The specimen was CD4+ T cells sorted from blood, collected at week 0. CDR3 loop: CASSLEVVNTDTQYF. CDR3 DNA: TGCGCCAGCAGCTTGGAGGTAGTCAACACAGATACGCAGTATTTT. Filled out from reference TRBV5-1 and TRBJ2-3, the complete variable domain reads KAGVTQTPRYLIKTRGQQVTLSCSPISGHRSVSWYQQTPGQGLQFLFEYFSETQRNKGNFPGRFSGRQFSNSRSEMNVSTLELGDSALYLCASSLEVVNTDTQYFGPGTRLTVL.